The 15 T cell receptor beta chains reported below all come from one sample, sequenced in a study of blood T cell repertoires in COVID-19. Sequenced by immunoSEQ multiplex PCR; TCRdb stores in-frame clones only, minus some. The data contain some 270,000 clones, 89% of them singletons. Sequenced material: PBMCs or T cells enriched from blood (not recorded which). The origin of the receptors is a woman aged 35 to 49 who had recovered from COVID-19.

CDR3 residues: CASSQDRASPGELFF. The CDR3 region has the DNA TGTGCCAGCAGCCAAGATCGGGCTAGCCCCGGGGAGCTGTTTTTT. The chain carries TRBV3-1 (or the pseudogene TRBV3-2) and TRBJ2-2; D is perhaps TRBD2 (5 bases). Germline CDR1 is LGHDT and CDR2 is YNNKEL (reference sequence). The V and J ends lost 0 bases and 6 bases respectively, with 11 bases between them. The length of the CDR3 is 15 residues.

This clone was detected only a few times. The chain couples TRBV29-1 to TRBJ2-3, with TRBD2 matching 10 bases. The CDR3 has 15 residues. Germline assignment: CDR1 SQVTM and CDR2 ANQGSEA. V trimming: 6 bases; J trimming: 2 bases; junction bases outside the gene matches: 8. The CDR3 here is CSVGGLAENTDTQYF. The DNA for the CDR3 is TGCAGCGTCGGTGGACTAGCGGAGAACACAGATACGCAGTATTTT.

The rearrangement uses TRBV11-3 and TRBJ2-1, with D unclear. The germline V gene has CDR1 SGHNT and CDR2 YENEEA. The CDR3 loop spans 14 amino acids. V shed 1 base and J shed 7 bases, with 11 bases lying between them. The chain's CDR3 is CASSLGGSKNEQFF. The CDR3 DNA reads TGTGCCAGCAGCTTAGGAGGCAGTAAGAATGAGCAGTTCTTC.

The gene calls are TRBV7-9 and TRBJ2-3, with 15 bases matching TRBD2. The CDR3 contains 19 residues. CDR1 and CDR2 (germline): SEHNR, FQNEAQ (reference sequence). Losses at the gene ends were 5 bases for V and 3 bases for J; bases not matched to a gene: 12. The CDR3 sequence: CASSTTGLAGGSATDTQYF. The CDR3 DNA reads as TGTGCCAGCAGCACCACGGGACTAGCGGGAGGCTCGGCAACAGATACGCAGTATTTT.

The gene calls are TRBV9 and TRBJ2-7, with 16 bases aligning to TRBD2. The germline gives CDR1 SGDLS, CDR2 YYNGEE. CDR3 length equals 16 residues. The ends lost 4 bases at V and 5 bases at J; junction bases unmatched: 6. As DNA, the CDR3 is TGTGCCAGCAGCTCGGGACTAGCGGGAGGGCAGCACGAGCAGTACTTC. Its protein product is CASSSGLAGGQHEQYF.

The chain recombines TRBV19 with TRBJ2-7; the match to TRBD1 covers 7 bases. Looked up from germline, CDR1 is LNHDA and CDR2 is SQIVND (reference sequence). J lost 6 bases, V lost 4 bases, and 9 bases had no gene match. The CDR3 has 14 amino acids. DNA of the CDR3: TGTGCCAGTAGTACTTGGGACAGATTGACCGAGCAGTACTTC. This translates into CASSTWDRLTEQYF.

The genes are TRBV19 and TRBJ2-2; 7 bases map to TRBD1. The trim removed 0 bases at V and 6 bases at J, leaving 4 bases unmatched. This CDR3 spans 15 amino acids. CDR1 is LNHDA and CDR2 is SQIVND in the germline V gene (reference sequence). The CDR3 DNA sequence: TGTGCCAGTAGTATAGAGACAGGGCGAGCCGGGGAGCTGTTTTTT. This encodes CASSIETGRAGELFF.

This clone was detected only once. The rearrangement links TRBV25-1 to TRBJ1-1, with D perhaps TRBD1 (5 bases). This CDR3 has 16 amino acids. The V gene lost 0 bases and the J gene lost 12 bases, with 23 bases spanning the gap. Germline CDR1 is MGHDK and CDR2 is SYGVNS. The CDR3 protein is CASSEYRERQFWGTFF. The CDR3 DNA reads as TGTGCCAGCAGTGAATATCGGGAGAGACAGTTTTGGGGAACTTTCTTT.

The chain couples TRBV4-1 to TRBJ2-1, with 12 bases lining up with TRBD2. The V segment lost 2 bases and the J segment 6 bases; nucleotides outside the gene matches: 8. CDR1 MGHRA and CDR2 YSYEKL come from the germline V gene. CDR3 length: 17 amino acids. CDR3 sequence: CASSQTPLAGGGNEQFF. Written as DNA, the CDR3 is TGCGCCAGCAGCCAAACGCCTCTAGCGGGGGGGGGCAATGAGCAGTTCTTC.

The CDR3 DNA is TGTGCCAGTACTGGGACTCCGCCAGATACGCAGTATTTT. It specifies CASTGTPPDTQYF. The rearrangement uses TRBV19 and TRBJ2-3; D is perhaps TRBD2 (6 bases). Germline V gene data show CDR1 as LNHDA and CDR2 as SQIVND (reference sequence). There are 13 residues in the CDR3. Trimming stripped 7 bases from V and 4 bases from J, with 12 bases between.

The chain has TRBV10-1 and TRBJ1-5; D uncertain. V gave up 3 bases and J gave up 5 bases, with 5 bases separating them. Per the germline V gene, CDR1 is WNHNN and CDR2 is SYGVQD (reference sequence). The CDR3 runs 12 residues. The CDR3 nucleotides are TGCGCCAGCAGTGATCAGGATCAGCCCCAGCATTTT. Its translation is CASSDQDQPQHF.

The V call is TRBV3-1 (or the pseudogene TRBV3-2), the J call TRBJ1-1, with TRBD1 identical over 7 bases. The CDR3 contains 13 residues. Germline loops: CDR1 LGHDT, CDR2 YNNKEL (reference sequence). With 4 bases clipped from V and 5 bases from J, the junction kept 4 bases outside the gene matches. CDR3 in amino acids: CASSLQGRTEAFF. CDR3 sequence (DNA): TGTGCCAGCAGCCTACAGGGGAGAACTGAAGCTTTCTTT.

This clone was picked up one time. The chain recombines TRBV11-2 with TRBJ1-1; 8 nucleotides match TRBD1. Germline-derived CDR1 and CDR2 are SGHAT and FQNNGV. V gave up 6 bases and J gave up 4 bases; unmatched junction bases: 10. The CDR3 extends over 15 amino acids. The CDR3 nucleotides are TGTGCCAGCAGTACCACAGGGGGGGTAGTCACTGAAGCTTTCTTT. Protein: CASSTTGGVVTEAFF.

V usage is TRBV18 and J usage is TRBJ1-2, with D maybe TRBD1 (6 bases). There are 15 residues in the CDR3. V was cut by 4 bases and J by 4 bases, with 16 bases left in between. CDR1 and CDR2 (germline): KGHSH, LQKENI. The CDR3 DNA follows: TGTGCCAGCTCACTTTACAGGGATTCAGTCTATGGCTACACCTTC. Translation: CASSLYRDSVYGYTF. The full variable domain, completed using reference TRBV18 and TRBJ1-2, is NAGVMQNPRHLVRRRGQEARLRCSPMKGHSHVYWYRQLPEEGLKFMVYLQKENIIDESGMPKERFSAEFPKEGPSILRIQQVVRGDSAAYFCASSLYRDSVYGYTFGSGTRLTVV.

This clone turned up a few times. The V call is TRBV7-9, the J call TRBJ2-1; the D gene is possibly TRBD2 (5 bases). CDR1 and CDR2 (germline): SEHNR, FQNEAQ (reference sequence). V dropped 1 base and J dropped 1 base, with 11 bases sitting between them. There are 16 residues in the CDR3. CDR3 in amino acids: CASSLVISASYNEQFF. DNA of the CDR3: TGTGCCAGCAGCTTAGTGATTAGCGCTTCCTACAATGAGCAGTTCTTC.